The 10 T cell receptor beta chains in this list originate from one sample, sequenced in a study of OX40 agonist ivuxolimab in advanced cancers. The method was immunoSEQ multiplex PCR; TCRdb's version includes in-frame clones alone and lacks a portion of them. This sample has about 48,000 clones, with approximately 90% found just once. The sample was CD4+ or CD8+ T cells sorted from blood, taken in a trial of the OX40 agonist ivuxolimab. Receptors originate from an adult with an advanced solid tumor such as melanoma, head and neck, liver or kidney cancer.

The chain employs TRBV19 and TRBJ1-2; 8 bases align to TRBD1. This CDR3 region has 15 residues. CDR1 and CDR2 from the germline V gene are LNHDA and SQIVND (reference sequence). Trimming took 3 bases from V and 4 from J; bases not matched to a gene: 7. CDR3 nucleotide sequence: TGTGCCAGTAGTATCGGGACAGGCCCTGGCTATGGCTACACCTTC. Amino acids: CASSIGTGPGYGYTF.

By sample share, this clone is medium-sized. The chain is built from TRBV19 and TRBJ2-1, with D possibly matching TRBD1 (6 bases). The CDR3 loop spans 13 amino acids. Germline CDR1 and CDR2: LNHDA and SQIVND (reference sequence). Trimming took off 3 bases at V and 8 bases at J, with 11 bases between the two ends. This CDR3 is CASSILEGDEQFF. Written as DNA, the CDR3 is TGTGCCAGTAGTATTCTCGAGGGGGATGAGCAGTTCTTC.

The chain has TRBV4-1 and TRBJ2-5; D ambiguous. Trimming removed 0 bases from V and 7 bases from J, with 15 bases in between. CDR3 size: 15 residues. Germline assignment: CDR1 MGHRA and CDR2 YSYEKL. CDR3 sequence reads: CASSQDGRGLGTQYF. Written as DNA, the CDR3 is TGCGCCAGCAGCCAAGATGGAAGAGGTTTGGGGACCCAGTACTTC.

The chain couples TRBV27 to TRBJ1-5; D gene uncertain. Germline lookup yields CDR1 MNHEY and CDR2 SMNVEV (reference sequence). The CDR3 consists of 15 residues. With 3 bases removed from V and 4 bases from J, the gap between germline ends came to 13 bases. The CDR3 nucleotides are TGTGCCAGCAGTTTGGCGGGGAGGAGAAATCAGCCCCAGCATTTT. Its translation: CASSLAGRRNQPQHF.

This clone was counted a few times. This rearrangement joins TRBV27 to TRBJ2-1; a weak D match, TRBD1 (7 bases). Germline values: CDR1 MNHEY, CDR2 SMNVEV (reference sequence). Trimming took 5 bases from V and 6 from J, leaving 29 bases between them. There are 19 residues in the CDR3. CDR3 coding DNA: TGTGCCAGCAGTACTCCGACAGGGAGGAGGGGGGCTTGGGCCAATGAGCAGTTCTTC. Residues: CASSTPTGRRGAWANEQFF.

Details on this clone: Mismatch with germline at one junction end may stem from a read error. The chain carries TRBV11-2 and TRBJ2-7; D uncertain. From germline, CDR1 is SGHAT and CDR2 FQNNGV. CDR3 length equals 14 residues. The CDR3 protein is CASSQDSGSYEQYF. The CDR3 DNA reads as TGCGCCAGCAGCCAAGATTCCGGGTCCTACGAGCAGTACTTC. The full variable domain, rest sourced from reference TRBV11-2 and TRBJ2-7, is EAGVAQSPRYKIIEKRQSVAFWCNPISGHATLYWYQQILGQGPKLLIQFQNNGVVDDSQLPKDRFSAERLKGVDSTLKIQPAKLEDSAVYLCASSQDSGSYEQYFGPGTRLTVT.

The chain links TRBV7-6 to TRBJ1-1, with no clear D. This CDR3 region has 17 residues. CDR1 and CDR2 from the germline V gene are SGHVS and FNYEAQ. The V end was cut by 2 bases, the J end by 0 bases, with 16 bases between. DNA of the CDR3: TGTGCCAGCAGCTTATACAAAGCACCTACCCTGAACACTGAAGCTTTCTTT. Translated, it gives CASSLYKAPTLNTEAFF.

By share, this clone ranks as medium-sized. The chain couples TRBV28 to TRBJ1-2; unclear D gene. The V gene lost 3 bases and the J gene lost 8 bases, with 10 bases spanning the gap. CDR1 is MDHEN and CDR2 is SYDVKM in the germline V gene. This CDR3 has 12 residues. The CDR3 DNA reads TGTGCCAGCAGTTTCGTTAGGAGCGGCTACACCTTC. It translates to CASSFVRSGYTF.

This chain links TRBV7-2 with TRBJ2-7; 8 bases agree with TRBD2. This CDR3 is 11 amino acids long. Trimming removed 11 bases from V and 6 bases from J; junction bases left unmatched: 6. Germline V gene sequence: CDR1 SGHTA, CDR2 FQGNSA. This chain's CDR3 is CALTAGGEQYF. The CDR3 coding sequence is TGTGCCCTCACGGCGGGGGGCGAGCAGTACTTC.

This sequence joins TRBV27 and TRBJ2-7; D gene uncertain. This CDR3 has 13 residues. Per germline, CDR1 MNHEY and CDR2 SMNVEV (reference sequence). Trimming cost V 6 bases and J 3 bases, with 12 bases left between them. In nucleotides, the CDR3 is TGTGCCAGCAGACAGATCCTAGACTACGAGCAGTACTTC. It specifies CASRQILDYEQYF.